Listed here are 32 T cell receptor beta chains from one sample, sequenced in a study of blood T cell repertoires in COVID-19. Sequencing was performed with immunoSEQ multiplex PCR; in TCRdb, only in-frame clones are kept and a portion is missing. The sample has tens of thousands of clones; about nine tenths are singletons. Sequencing was performed on peripheral blood. The receptors derive from a human donor with active COVID-19. The donor label of this sample is uncertain.

The V gene is TRBV24-1, the J gene TRBJ2-7, with 9 nucleotides matching TRBD1. The CDR3 covers 15 residues. Germline trimming cut 10 bases from V and 2 bases from J; bases unmatched to any gene: 11. CDR1 and CDR2 (germline): KGHDR, SFDVKD. CDR3: CATLPGGQGPYEQYF. The CDR3 DNA reads TGTGCCACTCTCCCGGGGGGACAGGGACCCTACGAGCAGTACTTC.

The chain joins TRBV7-2 to TRBJ2-5; unclear D gene. The CDR3 has 12 residues. CDR1 SGHTA and CDR2 FQGNSA come from the germline V gene. Trimming shortened V by 3 bases and J by 5 bases, and 7 bases separated the two germline ends. CDR3 DNA: TGTGCCAGCAGCTTTAAGCATGAGACCCAGTACTTC. Its translation: CASSFKHETQYF.

DNA for the CDR3: TGTGCCAGCAGTCAGACATCTTCCTATGGCTACACCTTC. Translation gives CASSQTSSYGYTF. The genes are TRBV12-3 or TRBV12-4 and TRBJ1-2; no clear D. The CDR3 loop spans 13 amino acids. The V gene lost 5 bases and the J gene lost 4 bases, with 11 bases spanning the gap.

The V call is TRBV19, the J call TRBJ1-1; 9 positions agree with TRBD1. The CDR3 spans 15 residues. Germline lookup yields CDR1 LNHDA and CDR2 SQIVND (reference sequence). V lost 6 bases, J lost 4 bases, and 9 bases stayed unmatched. CDR3 DNA: TGTGCCAGTAGAGGGTCGGGACAGGGAAGCACTGAAGCTTTCTTT. It codes for CASRGSGQGSTEAFF. The whole variable domain, filled in from reference TRBV19 and TRBJ1-1, reads DGGITQSPKYLFRKEGQNVTLSCEQNLNHDAMYWYRQDPGQGLRLIYYSQIVNDFQKGDIAEGYSVSREKKESFPLTVTSAQKNPTAFYLCASRGSGQGSTEAFFGQGTRLTVV.

The genes are TRBV7-3 and TRBJ2-3; 9 bases map to TRBD2. From germline, CDR1 is SGHTA and CDR2 FQGTGA. The CDR3 has 17 amino acids. Trimming took 1 base from V and 4 from J; bases not matched to a gene: 9. CDR3 coding DNA: TGTGCCAGCAGCTTAAATAGTCGCGGGGGGGCTGCAGATACGCAGTATTTT. Its translation: CASSLNSRGGAADTQYF. The full variable domain, rest sourced from reference TRBV7-3 and TRBJ2-3, is GAGVSQTPSNKVTEKGKYVELRCDPISGHTALYWYRQSLGQGPEFLIYFQGTGAADDSGLPNDRFFAVRPEGSVSTLKIQRTERGDSAVYLCASSLNSRGGAADTQYFGPGTRLTVL.

This chain links TRBV5-8 with TRBJ2-7; 7 nucleotides match TRBD2. The germline CDR1 and CDR2 sequences are SGHTS and YDEGEE. This CDR3 has 15 residues. The V and J ends lost 0 bases and 2 bases, in that order; junction bases with no gene match: 5. CDR3: CASSLGSGLTYEQYF. The CDR3 DNA reads TGTGCCAGCAGCTTGGGTAGCGGGCTAACCTACGAGCAGTACTTC.

This chain uses TRBV3-1 (or the pseudogene TRBV3-2) with TRBJ2-1; no clear D. The CDR3 runs 18 residues. Trimming removed 0 bases at V and 0 bases at J, with 15 bases between. Germline-derived CDR1 and CDR2 are LGHDT and YNNKEL (reference sequence). The CDR3 DNA sequence: TGTGCCAGCAGCCAAGATCCCCGCGGCCAGAGCTCCTACAATGAGCAGTTCTTC. It translates to CASSQDPRGQSSYNEQFF.

The V call is TRBV4-3, the J call TRBJ2-3; 11 bases map to TRBD1. The CDR3 length is 16 residues. The junction had 4 bases not matched to a gene; V was cut back by 1 base and J by 4 bases. Germline CDR1 and CDR2: LGHNA and YSLEER. The CDR3 reads CASSQVGQGAPDTQYF. CDR3 DNA sequence: TGCGCCAGCAGCCAAGTAGGACAGGGGGCGCCAGATACGCAGTATTTT.

The V and J genes are TRBV24-1 and TRBJ2-7; weak D call: TRBD1 (5 bases). Germline CDR1 is KGHDR and CDR2 is SFDVKD. Trimming left V 3 bases short and J 3 bases short, with 14 bases between. The CDR3 is made up of 15 amino acids. The CDR3 DNA reads as TGTGCCACCAGTGATCCCTCGGACAAGTACTACGAGCAGTACTTC. Encoded protein: CATSDPSDKYYEQYF.

The chain has TRBV2 and TRBJ2-3, with D unclear. Germline V gives CDR1 SNHLY, CDR2 FYNNEI. This CDR3 spans 14 amino acids. Trimming took 8 bases from V and 0 from J, leaving 12 bases between them. The CDR3 nucleotides are TGTGCCAGCGCCTGGTTGACTAGCACAGATACGCAGTATTTT. It translates to CASAWLTSTDTQYF.

J is TRBJ2-1 and V is TRBV5-1; 11 bases fit TRBD2. Losses at the gene ends were 0 bases for V and 5 bases for J; bases not matched to a gene: 7. CDR3 length equals 17 residues. Looked up from germline, CDR1 is SGHRS and CDR2 is YFSETQ. This CDR3 is CASSLARLAGGNNEQFF. In DNA, the CDR3 is TGCGCCAGCAGCTTGGCCAGGCTAGCGGGGGGAAACAATGAGCAGTTCTTC.

The rearrangement uses TRBV19 and TRBJ1-2; D uncertain. V gave up 7 bases and J gave up 4 bases, with 16 bases separating them. There are 14 residues in the CDR3. From germline, CDR1 is LNHDA and CDR2 SQIVND (reference sequence). The CDR3 loop reads CASTPTQWAYGYTF. CDR3 bases: TGTGCCAGTACCCCCACTCAGTGGGCCTATGGCTACACCTTC.

The chain links TRBV6-6 to TRBJ1-1, with D possibly matching TRBD1 (5 bases). Per the germline V gene, CDR1 is MNHNY and CDR2 is SVGAGI (reference sequence). This CDR3 contains 12 residues. The V end lost 5 bases, the J end lost 11 bases, and 15 bases lay between the germline ends. The CDR3 bases are TGTGCCAGCAGTCCAGAGGCTCGGGGGGCTTTCTTT. Translation: CASSPEARGAFF.

The J gene is TRBJ2-7, the V gene TRBV27; 8 nucleotides align to TRBD1. The V segment lost 6 bases and the J segment 4 bases; nucleotides outside the gene matches: 8. Germline loops: CDR1 MNHEY, CDR2 SMNVEV (reference sequence). The CDR3 is 14 residues long. CDR3 protein: CASSLVQGAYEQYF. The CDR3 DNA reads as TGTGCCAGCAGCCTCGTGCAGGGGGCGTACGAGCAGTACTTC.

This clone showed up just once. The rearrangement uses TRBV12-2 and TRBJ2-7; the D segment call TRBD1 is taken from the table without a DNA check. TRBV12-2 is a pseudogene locus. The CDR3 is 15 residues long. CDR3 in amino acids: CASRPYPGHPYEQYF. The DNA of the CDR3 is TGTGCAAGTCGCCCCTACCCGGGACACCCTTACGAGCAGTACTTC.

This chain uses TRBV9 with TRBJ2-2; 11 bases are shared with TRBD2. Germline V gene sequence: CDR1 SGDLS, CDR2 YYNGEE. With V trimmed by 0 bases and J by 3 bases, 7 bases remained unmatched. This CDR3 contains 18 residues. The CDR3 loop reads CASSVVPLAGGHTGELFF. The CDR3 coding sequence is TGTGCCAGCAGCGTAGTACCGCTAGCGGGGGGACACACCGGGGAGCTGTTTTTT.

This clone has just a few counts. This rearrangement joins TRBV6-2 or TRBV6-3 to TRBJ1-5; weak D call: TRBD1 (6 bases). CDR1 and CDR2 from the germline V gene are MNHEY and SVGEGT. Trimming removed 2 bases from V and 0 bases from J, with 26 bases in between. The CDR3 spans 21 residues. CDR3 protein: CASSYGRKTGIGEYSNQPQHF. In nucleotides, the CDR3 is TGTGCCAGCAGTTACGGGCGGAAGACAGGTATCGGCGAGTATAGCAATCAGCCCCAGCATTTT.

This clone appeared a single time. The V and J genes are TRBV11-3 and TRBJ2-5, with D tentatively TRBD1 (5 bases). V was clipped by 5 bases and J by 5 bases, with 12 bases between them. CDR3 length: 13 residues. CDR1 is SGHNT and CDR2 is YENEEA in the germline V gene. The CDR3 coding sequence is TGTGCCAGCAGCAGGACACTTCGGGAGACCCAGTACTTC. This translates into CASSRTLRETQYF.

The rearrangement uses TRBV25-1 and TRBJ1-2; 9 bases agree with TRBD1. V shed 5 bases, J shed 6 bases, and the junction held 7 bases outside the gene matches. The CDR3 totals 14 residues. The germline CDR1 and CDR2 sequences are MGHDK and SYGVNS. CDR3 in amino acids: CASSTGGAVHGYTF. Written as DNA, the CDR3 is TGTGCCAGCAGTACAGGGGGCGCGGTCCATGGCTACACCTTC.

This clone was counted between two and nine times. The rearrangement joins TRBV6-6 to TRBJ2-3; TRBD2 is a possible D gene (5 bases). CDR3 size: 12 residues. Trimming cost V 6 bases and J 7 bases, with 11 bases left between them. Looked up from germline, CDR1 is MNHNY and CDR2 is SVGAGI (reference sequence). The chain's CDR3 is CASSASGNTQYF. The DNA of the CDR3 is TGTGCCAGCAGCGCAAGCGGCAATACGCAGTATTTT.

The chain has TRBV6-5 and TRBJ1-5; 7 nucleotides align to TRBD1. Losses at the gene ends were 5 bases for V and 4 bases for J; bases not matched to a gene: 5. Per germline, CDR1 MNHEY and CDR2 SVGAGI. The CDR3 has 14 amino acids. Here the CDR3 reads CASSRTGPNQPQHF. The CDR3 DNA follows: TGTGCCAGCAGTCGGACAGGCCCGAATCAGCCCCAGCATTTT.

This clone came up once. The gene calls are TRBV4-2 and TRBJ1-4; 10 bases agree with TRBD1. V lost 0 bases to trimming and J lost 7 bases; unmatched junction nucleotides: 8. Germline V gene sequence: CDR1 LGHNA, CDR2 YNFKEQ. The CDR3 is 17 residues long. The CDR3: CASSQEGTGQGFEKLFF. In nucleotides, the CDR3 is TGTGCCAGCAGCCAAGAGGGGACGGGACAGGGGTTTGAAAAACTGTTTTTT.

This clone came up a few times. The chain combines TRBV5-1 with TRBJ2-7, with 13 positions matching TRBD2. After removal of 0 bases from V and 5 bases from J, the junction contained 8 bases not matched to a gene. The germline V gene encodes CDR1 SGHRS and CDR2 YFSETQ. This CDR3 has 17 amino acids. The CDR3 reads CASSLVRTSGGLNEQYF. The CDR3 DNA sequence: TGCGCCAGCAGCTTGGTTCGGACTAGCGGGGGTCTCAACGAGCAGTACTTC.

A note on this clone: The CDR3 carries no conserved terminal phenylalanine or tryptophan, so it likely arises from a read error. It is unclear where the CDR3 begins or ends on the DNA, so no DNA is shown, and the CDR3 is as TCRdb lists it. The rearrangement joins TRBV9 to TRBJ1-2; TRBD1 is the table's D call and was not checked against the DNA. From germline, CDR1 is SGDLS and CDR2 YYNGEE. Inclusive of both ends, the CDR3 amounts to 15 amino acids. The CDR3 sequence is CASSVDQGQRKEGVL.

This chain connects TRBV18 to TRBJ1-3; D gene uncertain. CDR3 length: 14 amino acids. The ends were cut back, 5 bases at V and 0 bases at J, with 8 bases in the middle. From germline, CDR1 is KGHSH and CDR2 LQKENI. CDR3 residues: CASSIHSSGNTIYF. The CDR3 coding sequence is TGTGCCAGCTCAATACATTCCTCTGGAAACACCATATATTTT.

The chain is built from TRBV9 and TRBJ1-1, with D perhaps matching TRBD1 (6 bases). The germline V and J ends were trimmed by 4 bases and 5 bases, with 9 bases remaining between them. There are 12 residues in the CDR3. Germline V gene data show CDR1 as SGDLS and CDR2 as YYNGEE. This CDR3 reads CASSSQGTEAFF. Written as DNA, the CDR3 is TGTGCCAGCAGCTCCCAGGGGACTGAAGCTTTCTTT.

This clone was observed once. The CDR3 bases are TGTGCCAGCAGTGAACTAAAACCCCACGAGCAGTACTTC. Translating gives CASSELKPHEQYF. The chain joins TRBV25-1 to TRBJ2-7; no clear D. The V and J ends lost 2 bases and 5 bases respectively, with 10 bases between them. CDR1 is MGHDK and CDR2 is SYGVNS in the germline V gene. The CDR3 is 13 residues long.

The V gene is TRBV11-2, the J gene TRBJ2-3, with 9 bases identical to TRBD2. V was clipped by 8 bases and J by 7 bases; unmatched bases: 4. The length of the CDR3 is 12 residues. Looked up from germline, CDR1 is SGHAT and CDR2 is FQNNGV. CDR3 DNA: TGTGCCAGCTCCCTAGCGGGGAATACGCAGTATTTT. This gives the protein CASSLAGNTQYF.

V gene TRBV6-6 combines with J gene TRBJ1-1; D unclear. This CDR3 has 12 residues. Trimming removed 7 bases at V and 6 bases at J, with 12 bases between. Germline values: CDR1 MNHNY, CDR2 SVGAGI (reference sequence). The chain's CDR3 is CASTRAEAEAFF. CDR3 nucleotides: TGTGCCAGCACGAGGGCCGAGGCTGAAGCTTTCTTT.

The chain has TRBV20-1 and TRBJ1-2, with a possible D match to TRBD1 (5 bases). The length of the CDR3 is 9 residues. From germline, CDR1 is DFQATT and CDR2 SNEGSKA (reference sequence). Trimming shortened V by 5 bases and J by 11 bases, and 9 bases separated the two germline ends. The CDR3 nucleotides are TGCAGTGCTCCCAGGGATTACACCTTC. It is translated as CSAPRDYTF.

This sequence joins TRBV29-1 and TRBJ1-4; D not resolved. CDR1 and CDR2 from the germline V gene are SQVTM and ANQGSEA. The CDR3 length is 13 residues. The ends were cut back, 0 bases at V and 5 bases at J, with 7 bases in the middle. The CDR3 region has the DNA TGCAGCGTTGAAGAATCCCTAAATGAAAAACTGTTTTTT. Translating it yields CSVEESLNEKLFF. Full variable domain (missing parts from reference TRBV29-1 and TRBJ1-4): SAVISQKPSRDICQRGTSLTIQCQVDSQVTMMFWYRQQPGQSLTLIATANQGSEATYESGFVIDKFPISRPNLTFSTLTVSNMSPEDSSIYLCSVEESLNEKLFFGSGTQLSVL.

A few counts support this clone. V usage is TRBV9 and J usage is TRBJ1-1; TRBD1 agrees at 7 bases. V dropped 0 bases and J dropped 1; count of bases not matched to a gene: 3. The CDR3 totals 15 residues. CDR1 and CDR2 (germline): SGDLS, YYNGEE. The CDR3 here is CASSVDPGGNTEAFF. CDR3 nucleotides: TGTGCCAGCAGCGTAGATCCAGGGGGGAACACTGAAGCTTTCTTT.